A selection of T cell receptor beta chains follows, all from one sample in a study of radiation and T cells in renal cell carcinoma. Assay used: immunoSEQ multiplex PCR; TCRdb lists only in-frame clones, some missing. This repertoire shows over 60,000 clones, approximately 86% found once; its top ten account for more than 20%. This sample comprised blood, obtained from a patient whose treatment included radiotherapy and nephrectomy. The receptors stem from a woman in her forties or fifties with renal cell carcinoma. CDR3s include the opening cysteine and the closing phenylalanine or tryptophan. Fields, in order: J gene, V gene, CDR3 protein.

j_gene: TRBJ1-1; v_gene: TRBV6-5; CDR3aa: CASRRLQGIEAFF
j_gene: TRBJ2-7; v_gene: TRBV4-3; CDR3aa: CASSQGTDSYEQYF
j_gene: TRBJ2-7; v_gene: TRBV5-1; CDR3aa: CASSSGGRRASGTYEQYF
j_gene: TRBJ2-6; v_gene: TRBV5-6; CDR3aa: CASSLKVSGANVLTF
j_gene: TRBJ1-5; v_gene: TRBV6-5; CDR3aa: CASSYWGQQLNQPQHF
j_gene: TRBJ2-3; v_gene: TRBV5-6; CDR3aa: CASSLNPSRDTQYF
j_gene: TRBJ1-5; v_gene: TRBV4-1; CDR3aa: CASSPGPGERPQHF
j_gene: TRBJ1-3; v_gene: TRBV9; CDR3aa: CASSAEGLNTIYF
j_gene: TRBJ2-7; v_gene: TRBV27; CDR3aa: CASSSRSGTYEQYF
j_gene: TRBJ2-7; v_gene: TRBV28; CDR3aa: CASSLAGGQGFYEQYF
j_gene: TRBJ2-6; v_gene: TRBV10-1; CDR3aa: CASSDGGSNSGANVLTF
j_gene: TRBJ2-3; v_gene: TRBV21-1; CDR3aa: CASSAPGAPTDTQYF
j_gene: TRBJ2-5; v_gene: TRBV7-2; CDR3aa: CASSLHQDSQETQYF
j_gene: TRBJ1-2; v_gene: TRBV4-3; CDR3aa: CASSQGPIVTGQGILHYGYTF
j_gene: TRBJ2-7; v_gene: TRBV4-3; CDR3aa: CASSQEPGAYEQYF
j_gene: TRBJ2-1; v_gene: TRBV19; CDR3aa: CAHATAGSGRSSYNEQFF
j_gene: TRBJ2-5; v_gene: TRBV5-1; CDR3aa: CASSLELAEETQYF
j_gene: TRBJ2-6; v_gene: TRBV28; CDR3aa: CASGRAPGANVLTF
j_gene: TRBJ2-1; v_gene: TRBV2; CDR3aa: CASSISGGGLYNEQFF
j_gene: TRBJ1-1; v_gene: TRBV9; CDR3aa: CASASEAGQAEAFF
j_gene: TRBJ2-2; v_gene: TRBV4-3; CDR3aa: CASSQGQMNTGELFF
j_gene: TRBJ2-3; v_gene: TRBV18; CDR3aa: CASSPISGGTDTQYF
j_gene: TRBJ2-7; v_gene: TRBV6-6; CDR3aa: CASSGAQSYEQYF
j_gene: TRBJ2-2; v_gene: TRBV9; CDR3aa: CASSVGRELFF
j_gene: TRBJ1-4; v_gene: TRBV29-1; CDR3aa: CSAKGVMANEKLFF
j_gene: TRBJ2-3; v_gene: TRBV28; CDR3aa: CASCRAGEPDTQYF
j_gene: TRBJ1-2; v_gene: TRBV6-5; CDR3aa: CASSQQGSGYTF
j_gene: TRBJ2-7; v_gene: TRBV28; CDR3aa: CASSTTGGQYF
j_gene: TRBJ2-2; v_gene: TRBV9; CDR3aa: CASSVEPLNTGELFF
j_gene: TRBJ2-1; v_gene: TRBV7-2; CDR3aa: CASSLILAGAYNEQFF
j_gene: TRBJ2-7; v_gene: TRBV9; CDR3aa: CASSVAAGGHEQYF
j_gene: TRBJ1-2; v_gene: TRBV6-6; CDR3aa: CASRTGDGYTF
j_gene: TRBJ2-2; v_gene: TRBV5-6; CDR3aa: CASSLARVANTGELFF
j_gene: TRBJ2-1; v_gene: TRBV21-1; CDR3aa: CASSPHPPEQFF
j_gene: TRBJ1-6; v_gene: TRBV4-3; CDR3aa: CASSQDSGQGSPLHF
j_gene: TRBJ1-2; v_gene: TRBV7-2; CDR3aa: CASSENPGNGYTF
j_gene: TRBJ1-6; v_gene: TRBV10-3; CDR3aa: CAIGGQSNSPLHF
j_gene: TRBJ2-7; v_gene: TRBV6-1; CDR3aa: CASLAGGGYEQYF
j_gene: TRBJ2-1; v_gene: TRBV5-1; CDR3aa: CASSYPTSGRGSYNEQFF
j_gene: TRBJ2-5; v_gene: TRBV10-2; CDR3aa: CASTTDRVTGGTQYF